What follows is one T cell receptor beta chain and its context. Sequence at one end of the junction differs from germline and may be a read error. The sample comes from a study of CD4 and CD8 cells across lung adenocarcinoma regions. The patients had localized lung adenocarcinoma, a non-small cell subtype. TCRdb re-called the PCR reads through MiXCR, storing one row per CDR3 protein. This repertoire shows roughly 20,000 distinct CDR3 sequences, around half found once; its top ten account for 24%. The CDR3 totals 12 residues. CDR1 is WNHNN and CDR2 is SYGVQD in the germline V gene (reference sequence).

Specimen: CD8+ T cells from the center of a lung tumor. This receptor was taken from a female donor with lung adenocarcinoma. The CD4 and CD8 labels of this study may be unreliable. This chain joins TRBV10-1 and TRBJ2-2, with no clear D. The J call is uncertain, as TRBJ2-3 better fits the DNA end. CDR3 region: CARSVSTGTQYF. The CDR3 region has the DNA TGCGCCAGGAGTGTAAGCACCGGTACGCAGTATTTT.